One and the same sample provided the 28 T cell receptor beta chains below, sequenced in a study of untreated major depressive disorder. TCRdb's copy holds only in-frame clones and misses some; the assay was immunoSEQ multiplex PCR. Of approximately 13,000 clones detected, about 93% appear once; the ten largest clones hold less than 0.9%. Broader study findings: Compared with controls, depressed patients showed more TRBV05-01 (Vbeta 5.1) usage in CD4+ T cells.

No antigen has been identified for these receptors. The sample comprised CD4+ T cells from PBMCs. The source is a man between 25 and 39 years old with major depressive disorder.

Only one count was recorded for this clone. This chain connects TRBV6-1 to TRBJ1-2, with TRBD1 identical over 8 bases. This CDR3 is 13 amino acids long. Trimming cost V 6 bases and J 7 bases; bases outside gene matches: 7. Germline V lookup: CDR1 MNHNS, CDR2 SASEGT. The CDR3 region is CASRTGTGLGYTF. CDR3 nucleotide sequence: TGTGCCAGCAGGACCGGGACAGGCCTTGGCTACACCTTC.

The chain employs TRBV4-2 and TRBJ2-7; the match to TRBD1 covers 8 bases. The CDR3 has 15 amino acids. Losses at the gene ends were 6 bases for V and 5 bases for J; bases not matched to a gene: 12. Germline CDR1 is LGHNA and CDR2 is YNFKEQ. The CDR3 reads CASREARTGTHEQYF. For the CDR3, the DNA is TGTGCCAGCAGAGAAGCCCGGACAGGGACCCACGAGCAGTACTTC.

This chain connects TRBV11-2 to TRBJ2-7; D is uncertain. V was trimmed by 5 bases and J by 2 bases, leaving 7 bases between them. CDR3 length: 12 residues. The germline V gene encodes CDR1 SGHAT and CDR2 FQNNGV. CDR3 protein: CASSTTAYEQYF. CDR3 DNA: TGTGCCAGCAGCACCACGGCCTACGAGCAGTACTTC. The full variable domain, with the rest looked up from reference TRBV11-2 and TRBJ2-7, is EAGVAQSPRYKIIEKRQSVAFWCNPISGHATLYWYQQILGQGPKLLIQFQNNGVVDDSQLPKDRFSAERLKGVDSTLKIQPAKLEDSAVYLCASSTTAYEQYFGPGTRLTVT.

The rearrangement uses TRBV28 and TRBJ2-5; D is perhaps TRBD2 (5 bases). The germline V gene has CDR1 MDHEN and CDR2 SYDVKM. The germline V and J ends were trimmed by 5 bases and 1 base, with 14 bases remaining between them. This CDR3 is built from 15 residues. CDR3 sequence: CASSKRAGLQETQYF. CDR3 nucleotides: TGTGCCAGCAGTAAGAGGGCGGGCCTCCAAGAGACCCAGTACTTC.

The rearrangement uses TRBV5-4 and TRBJ2-5, with 11 positions matching TRBD2. Germline assignment: CDR1 SGHNT and CDR2 YYREEE (reference sequence). The CDR3 covers 15 residues. J gave up 3 bases and V 4 bases, and 5 bases lay outside the gene matches. The CDR3 DNA sequence: TGTGCCAGCAGCGCTGGGACTAGCGGAGAAGAGACCCAGTACTTC. It codes for CASSAGTSGEETQYF.

Comments on this clone: Other nucleotide sequences in the sample specify the same CDR3. This chain links TRBV5-4 with TRBJ2-3; 7 positions match TRBD2. CDR1 and CDR2 from the germline V gene are SGHNT and YYREEE (reference sequence). The CDR3 has 15 amino acids. V gave up 0 bases and J gave up 3 bases; unmatched junction bases: 4. The CDR3 region has the DNA TGTGCCAGCAGCTTGGATCGGGGGGTTACAGATACGCAGTATTTT. This codes for CASSLDRGVTDTQYF.

This rearrangement joins TRBV6-5 to TRBJ1-2; D call uncertain. The CDR3 is made up of 14 amino acids. Germline-derived CDR1 and CDR2 are MNHEY and SVGAGI. The V and J ends lost 5 bases and 8 bases respectively, with 18 bases between them. Here the CDR3 DNA reads TGTGCCAGCAGTGTGAATCTGCTGGGAACCGGCTACACCTTC. Its protein product is CASSVNLLGTGYTF.

The chain has TRBV29-1 and TRBJ2-1; D is possibly TRBD1 (5 bases). The V gene's germline CDR1 is SQVTM and CDR2 ANQGSEA. The germline V and J ends were trimmed by 0 bases and 2 bases, with 8 bases remaining between them. This CDR3 is 14 amino acids long. CDR3 loop: CSVEEQGTYNEQFF. CDR3 nucleotides: TGCAGCGTTGAAGAGCAGGGTACCTACAATGAGCAGTTCTTC.

J is TRBJ2-5 and V is TRBV7-2; no definite D call. V lost 5 bases to trimming and J lost 4 bases, with 5 bases between them. Germline V gives CDR1 SGHTA, CDR2 FQGNSA. The CDR3 sequence is 11 residues long. Here the CDR3 reads CASSPRETQYF. In DNA form, the CDR3 reads TGTGCCAGCAGCCCTAGAGAGACCCAGTACTTC. Combining the CDR3 with reference TRBV7-2 and TRBJ2-5 gives the whole variable domain GAGVSQSPSNKVTEKGKDVELRCDPISGHTALYWYRQSLGQGLEFLIYFQGNSAPDKSGLPSDRFSAERTGGSVSTLTIQRTQQEDSAVYLCASSPRETQYFGPGTRLLVL.

This clone was picked up one time. The V gene is TRBV5-3, the J gene TRBJ1-3; perhaps TRBD1 as D (6 bases). TRBV5-3 is known as an ORF, though its function is uncertain. Trimming pared 2 bases from V and 1 base from J, leaving 13 bases between. The CDR3 is made up of 16 amino acids. As DNA, the CDR3 is TGTGCCAGAAGCTTAGACCGAGGGGGATCTGGAAACACCATATATTTT. Translated, it gives CARSLDRGGSGNTIYF.

The rearrangement joins TRBV6-5 to TRBJ2-7; 8 bases align to TRBD2. Germline lookup yields CDR1 MNHEY and CDR2 SVGAGI. This CDR3 contains 15 residues. The ends lost 7 bases at V and 0 bases at J; junction bases unmatched: 8. The DNA of the CDR3 is TGTGCCAGCAATCGCGGCGGGGGGTCCTCCTACGAGCAGTACTTC. This sequence encodes CASNRGGGSSYEQYF.

On this clone: A junction boundary mismatches the germline segment, possibly from a read error. The chain recombines TRBV13 with TRBJ2-1; 8 bases fit TRBD2. The CDR3 runs 13 residues. The V gene's germline CDR1 is PRHDT and CDR2 FYEKMQ (reference sequence). The CDR3 is CASTLLADNEQFF. As DNA, the CDR3 is TGTGCCAGCACCTTACTAGCGGACAATGAGCAGTTCTTC.

The V and J genes are TRBV2 and TRBJ1-1; no reliable D call. The CDR3 consists of 13 residues. The V end was cut by 2 bases, the J end by 1 base, with 5 bases between. CDR1 is SNHLY, CDR2 FYNNEI, per germline. In nucleotides, the CDR3 is TGTGCCAGCAGTGAAACCAGGAACACTGAAGCTTTCTTT. Amino acid sequence: CASSETRNTEAFF.

CDR3 amino acids: CATSRGKNTEAFF. The CDR3, as DNA: TGTGCCACCAGCAGAGGTAAGAACACTGAAGCTTTCTTT. This chain uses TRBV15 with TRBJ1-1; D is unclear. The V end lost 1 base, the J end lost 1 base, and 4 bases lay between the germline ends. CDR1 and CDR2 from the germline V gene are LNHNV and YYDKDF (reference sequence). The CDR3 contains 13 residues.

The rearrangement links TRBV7-3 to TRBJ2-2; 15 bases map to TRBD2. The CDR3 consists of 19 residues. V was clipped by 5 bases and J by 5 bases; unmatched bases: 12. Germline CDR1 is SGHTA and CDR2 is FQGTGA. CDR3 bases: TGTGCCAGCAGCCCGACCGGGACTAGCGGGGGGATAAGAACCGGGGAGCTGTTTTTT. Translation: CASSPTGTSGGIRTGELFF.

V gene TRBV5-1 combines with J gene TRBJ1-1; possibly TRBD1 for D (6 bases). Trimming left V 1 base short and J 0 bases short, with 13 bases between. This CDR3 is 16 amino acids long. Germline values: CDR1 SGHRS, CDR2 YFSETQ. CDR3 in amino acids: CASSLRPQGLNTEAFF. As DNA, the CDR3 is TGCGCCAGCAGCTTGAGACCACAGGGCCTGAACACTGAAGCTTTCTTT.

V and J are TRBV7-9 and TRBJ2-1; 9 positions match TRBD2. This CDR3 contains 16 residues. The germline V gene has CDR1 SEHNR and CDR2 FQNEAQ (reference sequence). Germline trimming cut 5 bases from V and 4 bases from J; bases unmatched to any gene: 9. The CDR3 here is CASSPGSGGTYNEQFF. CDR3 nucleotides: TGTGCCAGCAGCCCGGGTAGCGGGGGAACATACAATGAGCAGTTCTTC.

The chain couples TRBV6-1 to TRBJ2-7; 8 bases align to TRBD1. V shed 6 bases and J 5 bases; nucleotides not matched to a gene: 12. This CDR3 is 15 amino acids long. The V gene's germline CDR1 is MNHNS and CDR2 SASEGT. CDR3 coding DNA: TGTGCCAGCAGACTCGGACAGGGAGAGATCCACGAGCAGTACTTC. It yields the protein CASRLGQGEIHEQYF.

The chain's CDR3 is CASSLDRGTDTQYF. Written as DNA, the CDR3 is TGTGCCAGCTCACTGGACAGAGGCACAGATACGCAGTATTTT. The chain is built from TRBV18 and TRBJ2-3; TRBD1 is a possible D gene (6 bases). V was clipped by 4 bases and J by 1 base, with 9 bases between them. There are 14 residues in the CDR3. Germline V gene sequence: CDR1 KGHSH, CDR2 LQKENI. The full variable domain, with the rest looked up from reference TRBV18 and TRBJ2-3, is NAGVMQNPRHLVRRRGQEARLRCSPMKGHSHVYWYRQLPEEGLKFMVYLQKENIIDESGMPKERFSAEFPKEGPSILRIQQVVRGDSAAYFCASSLDRGTDTQYFGPGTRLTVL.

The chain uses TRBV30 and TRBJ1-5, with 7 nucleotides matching TRBD1. CDR1 and CDR2 (germline): GTSNPN, SVGIG (reference sequence). This CDR3 has 15 residues. V shed 4 bases, J shed 0 bases, and the junction held 6 bases outside the gene matches. The CDR3 protein is CAWNEQGVSNQPQHF. CDR3 DNA: TGTGCCTGGAATGAGCAGGGGGTTAGCAATCAGCCCCAGCATTTT. The full variable domain, rest sourced from reference TRBV30 and TRBJ1-5, is SQTIHQWPATLVQPVGSPLSLECTVEGTSNPNLYWYRQAAGRGLQLLFYSVGIGQISSEVPQNLSASRPQDRQFILSSKKLLLSDSGFYLCAWNEQGVSNQPQHFGDGTRLSIL.

This sequence joins TRBV9 and TRBJ2-3; a weak D match, TRBD2 (5 bases). Germline-derived CDR1 and CDR2 are SGDLS and YYNGEE. The CDR3 runs 14 residues. Trimming removed 0 bases at V and 2 bases at J, with 7 bases between. The CDR3 reads CASSVARATDTQYF. Here the CDR3 DNA reads TGTGCCAGCAGCGTAGCGAGGGCCACAGATACGCAGTATTTT.

The V gene is TRBV5-6, the J gene TRBJ1-5; no clear D gene. The CDR3 is made up of 12 amino acids. V shed 7 bases and J shed 3 bases, with 8 bases lying between them. In germline, CDR1 is SGHDT, CDR2 YYEEEE. The CDR3: CASGRNNQPQHF. The CDR3 DNA reads TGTGCCAGCGGTCGGAACAATCAGCCCCAGCATTTT.

CDR3 nucleotides: TGTGCCAGCAGCGTACACGTGAACACTGAAGCTTTCTTT. Protein: CASSVHVNTEAFF. The rearrangement uses TRBV14 and TRBJ1-1; D unresolved. The germline V and J ends were trimmed by 5 bases and 0 bases, with 7 bases remaining between them. Germline V gene data show CDR1 as SGHDN and CDR2 as FVKESK. This CDR3 region has 13 residues.

The gene calls are TRBV2 and TRBJ2-5; unclear D gene. The V and J ends lost 4 bases and 3 bases respectively, with 9 bases between them. There are 13 residues in the CDR3. The germline V gene encodes CDR1 SNHLY and CDR2 FYNNEI. CDR3 DNA: TGTGCCAGCAGTGTACAGTCCAAAGAGACCCAGTACTTC. Its translation is CASSVQSKETQYF. Full variable domain (rest looked up from reference TRBV2 and TRBJ2-5): EPEVTQTPSHQVTQMGQEVILRCVPISNHLYFYWYRQILGQKVEFLVSFYNNEISEKSEIFDDQFSVERPDGSNFTLKIRSTKLEDSAMYFCASSVQSKETQYFGPGTRLLVL.

The rearrangement uses TRBV30 and TRBJ1-4; D uncertain. Trimming stripped 0 bases from V and 7 bases from J, with 3 bases between. This CDR3 is 11 amino acids long. Germline-derived CDR1 and CDR2 are GTSNPN and SVGIG (reference sequence). The chain's CDR3 is CAWSVPEKLFF. DNA for the CDR3: TGTGCCTGGAGTGTACCTGAAAAACTGTTTTTT.

V gene TRBV4-2 combines with J gene TRBJ1-2; possibly TRBD1 for D (5 bases). V was pared by 0 bases and J by 4 bases, with 9 bases between. CDR1 is LGHNA, CDR2 YNFKEQ, per germline. The CDR3 is 14 amino acids. The CDR3 protein is CASSQEERGYGYTF. The CDR3 nucleotides are TGTGCCAGCAGCCAAGAGGAGAGGGGCTATGGCTACACCTTC.

The chain links TRBV30 to TRBJ2-7, with D uncertain. CDR1 is GTSNPN and CDR2 is SVGIG in the germline V gene (reference sequence). The CDR3 length is 12 residues. With 0 bases removed from V and 2 bases from J, the gap between germline ends came to 5 bases. DNA for the CDR3: TGTGCCTGGAGTGTATACACCTACGAGCAGTACTTC. This codes for CAWSVYTYEQYF.

The J gene is TRBJ2-1, the V gene TRBV5-1; D is unclear. CDR3 length: 14 amino acids. Trimming left V 4 bases short and J 0 bases short, with 8 bases between. CDR1 is SGHRS, CDR2 YFSETQ, per germline. The CDR3 bases are TGCGCCAGCAGCGAGGCGAGCTCCTACAATGAGCAGTTCTTC. Protein sequence: CASSEASSYNEQFF.